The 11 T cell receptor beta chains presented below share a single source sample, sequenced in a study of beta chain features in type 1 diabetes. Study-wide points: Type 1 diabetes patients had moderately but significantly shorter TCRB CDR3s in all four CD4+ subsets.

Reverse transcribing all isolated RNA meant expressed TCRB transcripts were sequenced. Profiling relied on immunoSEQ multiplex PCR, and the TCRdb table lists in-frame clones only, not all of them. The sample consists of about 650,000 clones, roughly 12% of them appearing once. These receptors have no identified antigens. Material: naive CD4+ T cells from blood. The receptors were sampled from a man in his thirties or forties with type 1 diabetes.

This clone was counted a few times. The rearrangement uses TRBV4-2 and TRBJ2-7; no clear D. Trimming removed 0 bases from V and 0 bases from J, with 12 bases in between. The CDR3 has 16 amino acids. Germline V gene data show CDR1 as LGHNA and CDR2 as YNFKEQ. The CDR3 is CASSQDNAGISYEQYF. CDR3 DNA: TGTGCCAGCAGCCAAGATAATGCAGGTATCTCCTACGAGCAGTACTTC.

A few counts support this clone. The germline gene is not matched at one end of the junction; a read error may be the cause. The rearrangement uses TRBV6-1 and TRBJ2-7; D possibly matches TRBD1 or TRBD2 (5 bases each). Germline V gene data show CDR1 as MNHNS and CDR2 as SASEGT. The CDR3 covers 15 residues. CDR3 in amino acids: CASSEAIGVGRHTNF. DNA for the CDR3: TGTGCCAGCAGTGAAGCGATTGGGGTGGGACGCCATACGAACTTC.

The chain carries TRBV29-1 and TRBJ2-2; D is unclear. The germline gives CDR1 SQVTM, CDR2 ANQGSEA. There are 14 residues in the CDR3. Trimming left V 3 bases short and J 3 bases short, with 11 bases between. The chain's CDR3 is CSVERLRDTGELFF. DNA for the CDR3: TGCAGCGTTGAGCGTCTCCGGGACACCGGGGAGCTGTTTTTT.

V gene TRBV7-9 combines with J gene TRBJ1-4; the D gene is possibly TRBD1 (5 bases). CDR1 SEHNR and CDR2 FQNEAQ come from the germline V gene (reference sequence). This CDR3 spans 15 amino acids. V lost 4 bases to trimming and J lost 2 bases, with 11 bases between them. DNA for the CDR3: TGTGCCAGCAGCTGGGCAGGGACCACTAATGAAAAACTGTTTTTT. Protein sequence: CASSWAGTTNEKLFF.

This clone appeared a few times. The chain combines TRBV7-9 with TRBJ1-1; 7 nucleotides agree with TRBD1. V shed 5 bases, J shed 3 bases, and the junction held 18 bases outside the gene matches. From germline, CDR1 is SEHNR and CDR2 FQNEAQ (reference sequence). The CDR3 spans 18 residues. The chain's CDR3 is CASSPNYGGGDRHTEAFF. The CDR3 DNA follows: TGTGCCAGCAGCCCTAATTACGGAGGGGGCGACCGGCACACTGAAGCTTTCTTT.

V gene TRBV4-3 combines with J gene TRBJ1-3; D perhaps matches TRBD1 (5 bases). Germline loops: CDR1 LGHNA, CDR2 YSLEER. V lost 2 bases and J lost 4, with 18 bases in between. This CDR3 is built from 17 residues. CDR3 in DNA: TGCGCCAGCAGCCAATGGGGGGTTTGGAAAACGGGAAACACCATATATTTT. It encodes CASSQWGVWKTGNTIYF.

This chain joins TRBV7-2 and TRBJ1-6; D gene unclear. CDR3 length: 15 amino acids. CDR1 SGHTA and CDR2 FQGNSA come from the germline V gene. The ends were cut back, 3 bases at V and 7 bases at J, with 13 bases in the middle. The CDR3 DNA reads TGTGCCAGCAGCTTTGGGCCGATAAGGAATTCACCCCTCCACTTT. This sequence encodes CASSFGPIRNSPLHF.

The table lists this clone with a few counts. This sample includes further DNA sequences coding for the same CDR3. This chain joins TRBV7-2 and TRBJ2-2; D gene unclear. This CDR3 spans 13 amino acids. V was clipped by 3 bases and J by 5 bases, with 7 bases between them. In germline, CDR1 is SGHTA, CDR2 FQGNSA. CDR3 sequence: CASSFPGTGELFF. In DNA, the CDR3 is TGTGCCAGCAGCTTTCCTGGGACCGGGGAGCTGTTTTTT.

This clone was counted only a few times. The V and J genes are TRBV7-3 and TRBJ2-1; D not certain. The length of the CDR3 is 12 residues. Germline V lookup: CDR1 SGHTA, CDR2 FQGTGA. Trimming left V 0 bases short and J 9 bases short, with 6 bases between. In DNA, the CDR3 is TGTGCCAGCAGCTTAACAAAAGGTGAGCAGTTCTTC. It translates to CASSLTKGEQFF. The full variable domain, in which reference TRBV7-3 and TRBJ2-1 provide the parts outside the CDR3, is GAGVSQTPSNKVTEKGKYVELRCDPISGHTALYWYRQSLGQGPEFLIYFQGTGAADDSGLPNDRFFAVRPEGSVSTLKIQRTERGDSAVYLCASSLTKGEQFFGPGTRLTVL.

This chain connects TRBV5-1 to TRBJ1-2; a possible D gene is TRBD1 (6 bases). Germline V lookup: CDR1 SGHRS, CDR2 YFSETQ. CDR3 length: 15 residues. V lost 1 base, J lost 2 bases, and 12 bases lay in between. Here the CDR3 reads CASSLSPDRNYGYTF. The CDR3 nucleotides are TGCGCCAGCAGCTTGTCCCCCGACAGGAACTATGGCTACACCTTC.

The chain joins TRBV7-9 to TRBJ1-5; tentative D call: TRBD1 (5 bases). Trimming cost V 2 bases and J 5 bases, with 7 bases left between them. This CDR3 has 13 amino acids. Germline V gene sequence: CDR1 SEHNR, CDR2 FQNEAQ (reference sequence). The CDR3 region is CASSLWGDQPQHF. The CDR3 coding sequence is TGTGCCAGCAGCTTATGGGGCGATCAGCCCCAGCATTTT.